Listed here are 9 T cell receptor beta chains from one sample, sequenced in a study of shared clonotypes between healthy human individuals. The table came from immunoSEQ multiplex PCR; TCRdb's copy has only in-frame clones and leaves some out. This table has about 490,000 clones, less than 80% appearing once. The specimen sequenced was PBMCs. All receptors come from a woman aged 40 to 50 in good health. Some clones in this sample may be carry-over from other donors' samples.

The chain couples TRBV4-1 to TRBJ1-2; TRBD1 is a possible D gene (6 bases). Trimming stripped 2 bases from V and 5 bases from J, with 15 bases between. CDR1 MGHRA and CDR2 YSYEKL come from the germline V gene. There are 15 residues in the CDR3. The CDR3 region has the DNA TGCGCCAGCAGCCAAACAGGGAAGTCTAGGTATGGCTACACCTTC. This gives the protein CASSQTGKSRYGYTF.

This clone was picked up a small number of times. The genes are TRBV20-1 and TRBJ2-5, with D possibly matching TRBD1 (6 bases). Germline CDR1 is DFQATT and CDR2 is SNEGSKA (reference sequence). This CDR3 has 11 residues. V shed 6 bases and J shed 4 bases, with 9 bases lying between them. CDR3 protein: CSATDRETQYF. The CDR3 coding sequence is TGCAGTGCCACGGACAGAGAGACCCAGTACTTC.

This clone was counted a single time. The gene calls are TRBV4-2 and TRBJ2-2; perhaps D is TRBD1 or TRBD2 (5 bases each). CDR3 size: 17 residues. The germline V gene has CDR1 LGHNA and CDR2 YNFKEQ. V was pared by 4 bases and J by 2 bases, with 17 bases between. In DNA form, the CDR3 reads TGTGCCAGCAGCCGAGGGCGTGACAGCGGAAACACCGGGGAGCTGTTTTTT. Its protein is CASSRGRDSGNTGELFF.

This chain uses TRBV28 with TRBJ2-5; 10 bases are shared with TRBD1. With 7 bases clipped from V and 1 base from J, the junction kept 6 bases outside the gene matches. CDR1 is MDHEN, CDR2 SYDVKM, per germline. This CDR3 region has 15 residues. This CDR3 reads CASTAGTGVQETQYF. Here the CDR3 DNA reads TGTGCCAGCACCGCCGGGACAGGGGTCCAAGAGACCCAGTACTTC.

Worth noting for this clone: This sample includes further DNA sequences coding for the same CDR3. This chain uses TRBV5-1 with TRBJ2-7; D gene unclear. The V gene's germline CDR1 is SGHRS and CDR2 YFSETQ. This CDR3 contains 14 residues. V was cut by 0 bases and J by 0 bases, with 7 bases left in between. The CDR3 sequence is CASSLDASSYEQYF. CDR3 coding DNA: TGCGCCAGCAGCTTGGATGCAAGCTCCTACGAGCAGTACTTC.

The rearrangement joins TRBV28 to TRBJ2-3; 12 bases fit TRBD1. This CDR3 spans 15 amino acids. V was clipped by 5 bases and J by 2 bases; unmatched bases: 2. CDR1 MDHEN and CDR2 SYDVKM come from the germline V gene. Here the CDR3 reads CASSPGQGATDTQYF. DNA of the CDR3: TGTGCCAGCAGTCCGGGACAGGGGGCCACAGATACGCAGTATTTT.

J is TRBJ2-4 and V is TRBV12-2; the DNA was not compared with TRBD2, the D call given in the table. TRBV12-2 is a known pseudogene. CDR3 length: 16 residues. The CDR3 DNA is TGTGCAAGTCGCTTTCGTAGCGGGGCTATCAAAAACATTCAGTACTTC. It translates to CASRFRSGAIKNIQYF.

The chain couples TRBV29-1 to TRBJ2-5; no clear D gene. The CDR3 is made up of 11 amino acids. Germline loops: CDR1 SQVTM, CDR2 ANQGSEA. V was clipped by 4 bases and J by 5 bases, with 8 bases between them. CDR3 in amino acids: CSVGMGETQYF. DNA of the CDR3: TGCAGCGTTGGGATGGGGGAGACCCAGTACTTC. Variable domain in full (rest from reference TRBV29-1 and TRBJ2-5): SAVISQKPSRDICQRGTSLTIQCQVDSQVTMMFWYRQQPGQSLTLIATANQGSEATYESGFVIDKFPISRPNLTFSTLTVSNMSPEDSSIYLCSVGMGETQYFGPGTRLLVL.

V gene TRBV5-5 combines with J gene TRBJ1-1; 7 bases line up with TRBD1. V lost 0 bases, J lost 1 base, and 3 bases stayed unmatched. The CDR3 length is 15 residues. Germline V gene sequence: CDR1 SGHKS, CDR2 YYEKEE (reference sequence). The CDR3 loop reads CASSLVGQRNTEAFF. The DNA for the CDR3 is TGTGCCAGCAGCTTGGTGGGACAGAGGAACACTGAAGCTTTCTTT.